This paragraph covers one T cell receptor beta chain sequence. Its specificity is not known. Assay: immunoSEQ multiplex PCR; the TCRdb copy retains only in-frame clones and omits some. The profile covers under 850,000 clones, with 55% to 80% appearing a single time and approximately 2% taken by the ten largest. This entry belongs to a study of shared clonotypes between healthy human individuals. Overall study context: Every donor yielded three CD4 naive, three CD4 memory, two CD8 naive and one CD8 memory plate.

Overall study findings and caveats: Clonotype sharing levels among donors were expected to vary with sequencing depth. When naive CD4 clonotypes were compared across a handful of donors, approximately 4.9% were shared. Non-shared clonotypes had lower generation probabilities than clonotypes shared by all four sorted-subset donors.

Trimming took off 2 bases at V and 5 bases at J, with 15 bases between the two ends. This CDR3 contains 16 residues. CDR1 and CDR2 from the germline V gene are KGHSH and LQKENI. Specimen: memory CD4+ T cells sorted from blood. Subset given: CD45RA-negative fraction. J is TRBJ2-2 and V is TRBV18, with D possibly called TRBD1 or TRBD2 (5 bases each). The TCR comes from a woman aged 30 to 39 in good health. The CDR3 DNA reads as TGTGCCAGCTCACCAATCGACAGTGGAGGAACCGGGGAGCTGTTTTTT. Translation gives CASSPIDSGGTGELFF. The whole variable domain, filled in from reference TRBV18 and TRBJ2-2, reads NAGVMQNPRHLVRRRGQEARLRCSPMKGHSHVYWYRQLPEEGLKFMVYLQKENIIDESGMPKERFSAEFPKEGPSILRIQQVVRGDSAAYFCASSPIDSGGTGELFFGEGSRLTVL.